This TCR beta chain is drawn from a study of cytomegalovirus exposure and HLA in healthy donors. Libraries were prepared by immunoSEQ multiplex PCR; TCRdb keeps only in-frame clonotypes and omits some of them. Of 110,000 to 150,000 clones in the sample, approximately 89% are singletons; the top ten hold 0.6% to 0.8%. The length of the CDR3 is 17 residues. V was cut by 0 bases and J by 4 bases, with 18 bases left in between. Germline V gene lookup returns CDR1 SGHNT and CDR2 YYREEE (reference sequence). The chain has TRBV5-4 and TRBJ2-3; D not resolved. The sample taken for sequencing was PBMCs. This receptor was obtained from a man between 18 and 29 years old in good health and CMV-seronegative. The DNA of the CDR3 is TGTGCCAGCAGCTTGGTAGCCACACGAATGGGTGCAGATACGCAGTATTTT. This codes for CASSLVATRMGADTQYF.